Listed below are T cell receptor beta chains from one sample, sequenced in a study of blood T cell repertoires in COVID-19. Sequencing was performed with immunoSEQ multiplex PCR; in TCRdb, only in-frame clones are kept and a portion is missing. The data contain under 300,000 clones, around 83% of them singletons. Sequencing was performed on peripheral blood. The source of these receptors is a man of 80 years or more with acute or convalescent COVID-19. Each CDR3 is given with its conserved first and last residue. D genes are given only for firm matches. The size of a clone is reported for some rows only, either as once, few or many, or as a class for expanded clones.

V gene: TRBV4-1; clone size: once; J gene: TRBJ2-7; D gene: TRBD2; CDR3 DNA: TGCGCCAGCAGCCAAGTCCTAGCGGGGCCCTACGAGCAGTACTTC; CDR3 protein: CASSQVLAGPYEQYF
V gene: TRBV5-1; clone size: .; J gene: TRBJ2-1; D gene: .; CDR3 DNA: TGCGCCAGCAGCTTGGAACCGTTTAGTGATGAGCAGTTCTTC; CDR3 protein: CASSLEPFSDEQFF
V gene: TRBV5-6; clone size: few; J gene: TRBJ2-1; D gene: .; CDR3 DNA: TGTGCCAGCAGCTTTCCAGCAGGAACCTACAATGAGCAGTTCTTC; CDR3 protein: CASSFPAGTYNEQFF
V gene: TRBV3-1/TRBV3-2; clone size: .; J gene: TRBJ2-5; D gene: TRBD1; CDR3 DNA: TGTGCCAGCAGCCAAGTGACAGGGCCAGAGACCCAGTACTTC; CDR3 protein: CASSQVTGPETQYF
V gene: TRBV5-1; clone size: .; J gene: TRBJ2-5; D gene: TRBD2; CDR3 DNA: TGCGCCAGCAGCGGTGGGACTAGCGGGAAAGAGACCCAGTACTTC; CDR3 protein: CASSGGTSGKETQYF
V gene: TRBV2; clone size: few; J gene: TRBJ1-4; D gene: .; CDR3 DNA: TGTGCCAGCAGGGCAGAAGCAACTAATGAAAAACTGTTTTTT; CDR3 protein: CASRAEATNEKLFF
V gene: TRBV3-1/TRBV3-2; clone size: .; J gene: TRBJ1-4; D gene: .; CDR3 DNA: TGTGCCAGCAGCCAAGATCAGGGGTCCCATGAAAAACTGTTTTTT; CDR3 protein: CASSQDQGSHEKLFF
V gene: TRBV5-4; clone size: .; J gene: TRBJ2-3; D gene: TRBD2; CDR3 DNA: TGTGCCAGCAGCCCCGGGACTAGCGGCATAATCACAGATACGCAGTATTTT; CDR3 protein: CASSPGTSGIITDTQYF
V gene: TRBV4-1; clone size: .; J gene: TRBJ1-4; D gene: TRBD1; CDR3 DNA: TGCGCCAGCAGCCGACCGCCGGGACAGGCTGCAACTAATGAAAAACTGTTTTTT; CDR3 protein: CASSRPPGQAATNEKLFF
V gene: TRBV14; clone size: .; J gene: TRBJ2-3; D gene: TRBD1; CDR3 DNA: TGTGCCAGCAGCCGCCGACAGGGGATTACAGATACGCAGTATTTT; CDR3 protein: CASSRRQGITDTQYF
V gene: TRBV5-1; clone size: once; J gene: TRBJ2-7; D gene: .; CDR3 DNA: TGCGCCAGCAGCTTCGGCGGCCTCTACGAGCAGTACTTC; CDR3 protein: CASSFGGLYEQYF
V gene: TRBV6-1; clone size: .; J gene: TRBJ1-5; D gene: .; CDR3 DNA: TGTGCCAGCAGTGACACGGGGTCCAATCAGCCCCAGCATTTT; CDR3 protein: CASSDTGSNQPQHF
V gene: TRBV21-1; clone size: .; J gene: TRBJ1-2; D gene: .; CDR3 DNA: TGTGCCAGCAGCAAAGATGGAGGGTGGGACTATGGCTACACCTTC; CDR3 protein: CASSKDGGWDYGYTF
V gene: TRBV28; clone size: .; J gene: TRBJ1-2; D gene: .; CDR3 DNA: TGTGCCAGCAGCCCAACGACACCCAACGGCGGCTACACCTTC; CDR3 protein: CASSPTTPNGGYTF
V gene: TRBV5-1; clone size: .; J gene: TRBJ2-5; D gene: .; CDR3 DNA: TGCGCCAGCAGCGCAAGCGGGTACCAAGAGACCCAGTACTTC; CDR3 protein: CASSASGYQETQYF
V gene: TRBV10-3; clone size: .; J gene: TRBJ1-1; D gene: .; CDR3 DNA: TGTGCCACCTCACCTATGAACACTGAAGCTTTCTTT; CDR3 protein: CATSPMNTEAFF
V gene: TRBV6-1; clone size: .; J gene: TRBJ2-7; D gene: .; CDR3 DNA: TGTGCCAGCAGTGAAGCTGAGTACAGAGCCTACGAGCAGTACTTC; CDR3 protein: CASSEAEYRAYEQYF
V gene: TRBV24-1; clone size: once; J gene: TRBJ2-3; D gene: .; CDR3 DNA: TGTGCCACCAGTGATACAGGGCCTCGGGCAGATACGCAGTATTTT; CDR3 protein: CATSDTGPRADTQYF
V gene: TRBV19; clone size: .; J gene: TRBJ1-6; D gene: .; CDR3 DNA: TGTGCCAGTAGTATATCGACAGTGATCAATTCACCCCTCCACTTT; CDR3 protein: CASSISTVINSPLHF
V gene: TRBV29-1; clone size: .; J gene: TRBJ2-5; D gene: .; CDR3 DNA: TGCAGCGTAAGACTCCCCGGGGAGACCCAGTACTTC; CDR3 protein: CSVRLPGETQYF
V gene: TRBV19; clone size: .; J gene: TRBJ2-7; D gene: TRBD1; CDR3 DNA: TGTGCCAGTAGTACCGCGGACAGGGGTTACGAGCAGTACTTC; CDR3 protein: CASSTADRGYEQYF
V gene: TRBV3-1/TRBV3-2; clone size: few; J gene: TRBJ2-7; D gene: TRBD1; CDR3 DNA: TGTGCCAGCAGCAAAGAGAAGAACAGGGGGCGCGACGAGCAGTACTTC; CDR3 protein: CASSKEKNRGRDEQYF
V gene: TRBV28; clone size: .; J gene: TRBJ1-2; D gene: TRBD1; CDR3 DNA: TGTGCCAGCAGTTTCCGGGACAGGGTGTTCACAAGAGGCTACACCTTC; CDR3 protein: CASSFRDRVFTRGYTF
V gene: TRBV5-1; clone size: .; J gene: TRBJ2-5; D gene: TRBD2; CDR3 DNA: TGCGCCAGCAGCTTGGGCCACCGGGAGGGGACCCAGTACTTC; CDR3 protein: CASSLGHREGTQYF
V gene: TRBV19; clone size: .; J gene: TRBJ2-2; D gene: TRBD2; CDR3 DNA: TGTGCCAGTAGGATGAAGGGACTAGCGGGAGGGACCGGGGAGCTGTTTTTT; CDR3 protein: CASRMKGLAGGTGELFF
V gene: TRBV7-8; clone size: .; J gene: TRBJ1-2; D gene: TRBD1; CDR3 DNA: TGTGCCAGCAGCGTAGCGAAGGGGACAGGCTATGGCTACACCTTC; CDR3 protein: CASSVAKGTGYGYTF
V gene: TRBV9; clone size: once; J gene: TRBJ2-2; D gene: .; CDR3 DNA: TGTGCCAGCAGCGTAGTTTCGGGACATGGAACCGGGGAGCTGTTTTTT; CDR3 protein: CASSVVSGHGTGELFF
V gene: TRBV6-2/TRBV6-3; clone size: .; J gene: TRBJ1-5; D gene: .; CDR3 DNA: TGTGCCAGCAGTATGCCAGGGGTCGGCAATCAGCCCCAGCATTTT; CDR3 protein: CASSMPGVGNQPQHF
V gene: TRBV3-1/TRBV3-2; clone size: few; J gene: TRBJ2-2; D gene: .; CDR3 DNA: TGTGCCAGCAGCTATAGCGGCGGGGAGCTGTTTTTT; CDR3 protein: CASSYSGGELFF
V gene: TRBV15; clone size: .; J gene: TRBJ2-7; D gene: .; CDR3 DNA: TGTGCCACCACCCCAGGCACTAGCTACGAGCAGTACTTC; CDR3 protein: CATTPGTSYEQYF
V gene: TRBV29-1; clone size: .; J gene: TRBJ2-3; D gene: .; CDR3 DNA: TGCAGCGTTGAATCTGGCCGGCGGGATACGCAGTATTTT; CDR3 protein: CSVESGRRDTQYF
V gene: TRBV29-1; clone size: once; J gene: TRBJ1-2; D gene: TRBD1; CDR3 DNA: TGCAGCGTTGTCGCCTCTGAGTCAGGGGGTTGGCCAGCTAACTATGGCTACACCTTC; CDR3 protein: CSVVASESGGWPANYGYTF
V gene: TRBV18; clone size: .; J gene: TRBJ2-2; D gene: .; CDR3 DNA: TGTGCCAGCTCCCCACAGGGGACTGCGAACACCGGGGAGCTGTTTTTT; CDR3 protein: CASSPQGTANTGELFF
V gene: TRBV7-7; clone size: .; J gene: TRBJ1-2; D gene: .; CDR3 DNA: TGTGCCAGCAGCTTAGTAGTGGCAGGGGAACTCGTGGGGTATGGCTACACCTTC; CDR3 protein: CASSLVVAGELVGYGYTF
V gene: TRBV5-1; clone size: .; J gene: TRBJ1-2; D gene: TRBD1; CDR3 DNA: TGCGCCAGCAGCAACGGACAGGGTTATGGCTACACCTTC; CDR3 protein: CASSNGQGYGYTF
V gene: TRBV3-1/TRBV3-2; clone size: .; J gene: TRBJ2-3; D gene: .; CDR3 DNA: TGTGCCAGCAGCCTAAATAACAGGGCAGATACGCAGTATTTT; CDR3 protein: CASSLNNRADTQYF